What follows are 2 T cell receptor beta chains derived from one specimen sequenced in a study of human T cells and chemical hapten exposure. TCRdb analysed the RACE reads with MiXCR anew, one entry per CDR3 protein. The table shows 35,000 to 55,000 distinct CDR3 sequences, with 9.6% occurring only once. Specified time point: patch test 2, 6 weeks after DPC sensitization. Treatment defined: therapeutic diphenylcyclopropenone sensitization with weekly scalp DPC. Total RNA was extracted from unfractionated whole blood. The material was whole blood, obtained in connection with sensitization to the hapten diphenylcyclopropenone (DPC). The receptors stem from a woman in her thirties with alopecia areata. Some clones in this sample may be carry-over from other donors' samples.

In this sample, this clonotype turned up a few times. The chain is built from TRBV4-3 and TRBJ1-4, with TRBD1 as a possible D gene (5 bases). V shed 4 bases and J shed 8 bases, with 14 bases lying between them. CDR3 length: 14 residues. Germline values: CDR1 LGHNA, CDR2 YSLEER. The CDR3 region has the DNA TGCGCCAGCAGCCGGGGGAGCCTTAACGAAAAACTGTTTTTT. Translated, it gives CASSRGSLNEKLFF.

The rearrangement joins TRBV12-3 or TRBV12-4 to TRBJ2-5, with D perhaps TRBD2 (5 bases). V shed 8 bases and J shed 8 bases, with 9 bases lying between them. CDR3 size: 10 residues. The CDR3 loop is CASPGETQYF. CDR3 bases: TGTGCCAGCCCCGGGGAAACCCAGTACTTC.